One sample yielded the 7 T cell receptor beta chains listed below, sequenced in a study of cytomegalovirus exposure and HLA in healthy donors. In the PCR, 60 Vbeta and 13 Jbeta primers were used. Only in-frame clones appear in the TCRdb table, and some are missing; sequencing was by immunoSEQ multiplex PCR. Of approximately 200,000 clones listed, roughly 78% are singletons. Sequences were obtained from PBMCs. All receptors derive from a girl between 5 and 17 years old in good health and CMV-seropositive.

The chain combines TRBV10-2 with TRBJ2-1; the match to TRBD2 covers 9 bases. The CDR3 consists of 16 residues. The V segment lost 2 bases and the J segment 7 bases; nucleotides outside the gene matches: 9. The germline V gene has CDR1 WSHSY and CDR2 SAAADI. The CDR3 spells CASSEGSGGGGNEQFF. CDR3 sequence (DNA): TGCGCCAGCAGTGAGGGCTCGGGCGGGGGGGGGAATGAGCAGTTCTTC.

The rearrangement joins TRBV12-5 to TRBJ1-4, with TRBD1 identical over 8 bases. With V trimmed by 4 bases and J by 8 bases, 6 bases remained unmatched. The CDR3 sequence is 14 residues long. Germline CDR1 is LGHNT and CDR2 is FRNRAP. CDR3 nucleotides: TGTGCTAGTGGTTGGGGCAGGGGGCGGGAAAAACTGTTTTTT. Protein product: CASGWGRGREKLFF.

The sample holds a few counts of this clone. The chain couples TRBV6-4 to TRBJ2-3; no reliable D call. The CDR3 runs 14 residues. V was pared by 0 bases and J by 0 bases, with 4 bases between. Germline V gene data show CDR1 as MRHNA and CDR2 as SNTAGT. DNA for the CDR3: TGTGCCAGCAGTGACTCTTCTAGCACAGATACGCAGTATTTT. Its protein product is CASSDSSSTDTQYF.

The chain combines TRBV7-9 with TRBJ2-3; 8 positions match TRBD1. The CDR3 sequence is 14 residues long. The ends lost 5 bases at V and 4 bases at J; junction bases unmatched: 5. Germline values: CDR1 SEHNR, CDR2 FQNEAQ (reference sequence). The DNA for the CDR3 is TGTGCCAGCAGCAGAGGACAGGGATCAGATACGCAGTATTTT. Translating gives CASSRGQGSDTQYF.

The CDR3 here is CASSFVGGGEEFF. The CDR3 nucleotides are TGTGCCAGCAGCTTCGTCGGCGGGGGGGAGGAGTTCTTC. The rearrangement links TRBV7-2 to TRBJ2-1, with 9 bases aligning to TRBD2. In germline, CDR1 is SGHTA, CDR2 FQGNSA. This CDR3 spans 13 amino acids. The V segment lost 3 bases and the J segment 14 bases; nucleotides outside the gene matches: 8.

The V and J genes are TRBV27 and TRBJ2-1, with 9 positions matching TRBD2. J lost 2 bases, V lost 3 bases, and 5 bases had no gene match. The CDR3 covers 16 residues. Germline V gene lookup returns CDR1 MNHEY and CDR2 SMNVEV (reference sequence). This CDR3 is CASSFSGLAPYNEQFF. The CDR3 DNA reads TGTGCCAGCAGTTTCTCAGGACTAGCGCCCTACAATGAGCAGTTCTTC.

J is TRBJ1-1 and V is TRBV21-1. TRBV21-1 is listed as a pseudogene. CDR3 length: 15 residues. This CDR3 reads CASSKVGVGDTEAFF. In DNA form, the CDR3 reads TGTGCCAGCAGCAAAGTTGGGGTGGGAGACACTGAAGCTTTCTTT.